One T cell receptor (beta chain) is described in this entry. TCRdb's copy holds only in-frame clones and misses some; the assay was immunoSEQ multiplex PCR. The sample lists approximately 23,000 clones; roughly 85% were seen once. The data derive from a study of OX40 agonist ivuxolimab in advanced cancers. The V gene's germline CDR1 is MGHRA and CDR2 YSYEKL. Trimming took 0 bases from V and 4 from J, leaving 12 bases between them. The CDR3 contains 15 residues. The source material was CD4+ or CD8+ T cells sorted from blood, sampled in a trial of the OX40 agonist ivuxolimab. The chain employs TRBV4-1 and TRBJ1-1, with D hard to call. The receptor's source is an adult with an advanced solid tumor such as melanoma, head and neck, liver or kidney cancer. DNA of the CDR3: TGCGCCAGCAGCCAAGATAATGGGGAAGGCACTGAAGCTTTCTTT. Amino acid sequence: CASSQDNGEGTEAFF.